These 17 T cell receptor beta chains were sequenced from one sample in a study of T cells in localized non-small cell lung cancer (dated by TCRdb to 2018 to 2021). To prepare the library, the immunoSEQ multiplex PCR assay was applied. TCRdb took over this immuneACCESS table, retaining in-frame rearrangements with V and J assigned. Such tables are incomplete; in checked studies, under half of the missing clones stem from an unresolved V gene, and the remainder is unexplained. The sample has approximately 61,000 clones on record, approximately 90% of them singletons. The ten largest clones represent approximately 5.2% of the sample. The specimen comprised peripheral blood, sampled before any cancer treatment. These receptors all stem from a woman aged 35-70 years with stage I lung adenocarcinoma.

This chain connects TRBV5-1 to TRBJ1-1; 7 bases agree with TRBD1. The CDR3 runs to 14 residues. The germline CDR1 and CDR2 sequences are SGHRS and YFSETQ. V lost 6 bases to trimming and J lost 1 base; unmatched junction nucleotides: 6. CDR3 sequence reads: CASTTTGSNTEAFF. In DNA form, the CDR3 reads TGCGCCAGCACCACGACAGGGTCGAACACTGAAGCTTTCTTT.

This clone was found once. The chain has TRBV19 and TRBJ2-7, with D hard to call. Germline CDR1 LNHDA, CDR2 SQIVND (reference sequence). CDR3 size: 12 residues. Trimming left V 7 bases short and J 1 base short, with 8 bases between. This CDR3 is CASKGPSYEQYF. DNA for the CDR3: TGTGCCAGTAAAGGGCCTTCCTACGAGCAGTACTTC.

The chain is built from TRBV4-2 and TRBJ1-1; D remains unclear. The germline gives CDR1 LGHNA, CDR2 YNFKEQ. The CDR3 runs 14 residues. The V gene lost 1 base and the J gene lost 2 bases, with 8 bases spanning the gap. The DNA of the CDR3 is TGTGCCAGCAGCCAAGGGGAGAGTAACACTGAAGCTTTCTTT. Translating it yields CASSQGESNTEAFF.

V usage is TRBV27 and J usage is TRBJ1-2; D is unresolved. The germline V gene encodes CDR1 MNHEY and CDR2 SMNVEV (reference sequence). The CDR3 covers 15 residues. V lost 0 bases and J 2 bases, leaving 10 bases between the germline ends. CDR3 residues: CASSLSSARNYGYTF. DNA of the CDR3: TGTGCCAGCAGTTTATCATCGGCCAGAAACTATGGCTACACCTTC.

This clone was seen a single time. The V gene is TRBV4-2, the J gene TRBJ1-4; 10 bases are a match to TRBD1. The CDR3 covers 18 residues. The V gene's germline CDR1 is LGHNA and CDR2 YNFKEQ. J lost 4 bases, V lost 4 bases, and 12 bases had no gene match. CDR3 in amino acids: CASSPLGQGGRGNEKLFF. In nucleotides, the CDR3 is TGTGCCAGCAGCCCCCTCGGACAGGGGGGACGGGGTAATGAAAAACTGTTTTTT.

J is TRBJ1-3 and V is TRBV15; D is perhaps TRBD1 (6 bases). V lost 5 bases to trimming and J lost 3 bases, with 14 bases between them. Germline CDR1 reads LNHNV; CDR2 reads YYDKDF (reference sequence). There are 15 residues in the CDR3. This chain's CDR3 is CATSDGQGYGNTIYF. In DNA, the CDR3 is TGTGCCACCAGCGACGGGCAGGGGTATGGAAACACCATATATTTT.

Concerning this clone itself: Germline and junction disagree at one end, which may indicate a read error. This chain connects TRBV2 to TRBJ1-2; TRBD1 matches at 7 bases. CDR1 and CDR2 from the germline V gene are SNHLY and FYNNEI. This CDR3 is built from 14 residues. The CDR3 spells CAGSGTATNYGYTF. As DNA, the CDR3 is TGTGCCGGCAGTGGGACAGCAACTAACTATGGCTACACCTTC.

The rearrangement joins TRBV19 to TRBJ2-6; 9 nucleotides align to TRBD1. V lost 3 bases to trimming and J lost 2 bases; unmatched junction nucleotides: 5. The CDR3 runs to 17 residues. Germline CDR1 reads LNHDA; CDR2 reads SQIVND (reference sequence). The CDR3 bases are TGTGCCAGTAGTATTGTGACAGGGGGTGCTGGGGCCAACGTCCTGACTTTC. Its translation is CASSIVTGGAGANVLTF.

The chain carries TRBV7-2 and TRBJ1-4; D not certain. Germline CDR1 is SGHTA and CDR2 is FQGNSA. CDR3 length: 15 amino acids. Trimming shortened V by 7 bases and J by 0 bases, and 12 bases separated the two germline ends. The CDR3: CASNWGGATNEKLFF. The DNA of the CDR3 is TGTGCCAGCAACTGGGGTGGGGCAACTAATGAAAAACTGTTTTTT.

The chain uses TRBV5-6 and TRBJ1-5; no clear D. The CDR3 totals 13 residues. V was pared by 1 base and J by 2 bases, with 4 bases between. The germline gives CDR1 SGHDT, CDR2 YYEEEE. The CDR3 region is CASSLWGNQPQHF. For the CDR3, the DNA is TGTGCCAGCAGCTTGTGGGGCAATCAGCCCCAGCATTTT.

J is TRBJ2-1 and V is TRBV7-9; 15 bases match TRBD2. Germline CDR1 SEHNR, CDR2 FQNEAQ (reference sequence). CDR3 length: 19 residues. J lost 4 bases, V lost 4 bases, and 11 bases had no gene match. The CDR3 DNA sequence: TGTGCCAGCAGCTCGATACCGGGACTAGCGGGGGGTTTATACAATGAGCAGTTCTTC. Protein sequence: CASSSIPGLAGGLYNEQFF.

V usage is TRBV7-2 and J usage is TRBJ1-5; D is undetermined. V lost 0 bases to trimming and J lost 3 bases, with 12 bases between them. The CDR3 length is 16 residues. Per the germline V gene, CDR1 is SGHTA and CDR2 is FQGNSA. The CDR3 coding sequence is TGTGCCAGCAGCTTAGCGGGCACGGGTGCCAATCAGCCCCAGCATTTT. Protein product: CASSLAGTGANQPQHF.

The CDR3 here is CASSLRSGDYEQYF. The CDR3 DNA sequence: TGCGCCAGCAGCTTGCGGTCGGGAGACTACGAGCAGTACTTC. The gene calls are TRBV5-1 and TRBJ2-7; TRBD2 is a possible D gene (6 bases). Germline V gene sequence: CDR1 SGHRS, CDR2 YFSETQ. The V end lost 1 base, the J end lost 3 bases, and 11 bases lay between the germline ends. The length of the CDR3 is 14 residues.

The chain uses TRBV30 and TRBJ2-7, with D perhaps TRBD2 (5 bases). Germline V gives CDR1 GTSNPN, CDR2 SVGIG (reference sequence). The CDR3 consists of 12 residues. The CDR3 DNA reads TGTGTCTTGGGAGAATCAAAGTACGAGCAGTACTTC. It encodes CVLGESKYEQYF.

The chain employs TRBV9 and TRBJ2-7, with 7 positions matching TRBD1. After removal of 4 bases from V and 5 bases from J, the junction contained 9 bases not matched to a gene. This CDR3 comprises 14 residues. Germline lookup yields CDR1 SGDLS and CDR2 YYNGEE. The CDR3 sequence is CASSKWDSSDEQYF. CDR3 sequence (DNA): TGTGCCAGCAGCAAGTGGGACAGCTCGGACGAGCAGTACTTC.

J is TRBJ1-1 and V is TRBV27; 8 bases align to TRBD1. Germline CDR1 is MNHEY and CDR2 is SMNVEV (reference sequence). Trimming at V came to 5 bases and at J to 5 bases, leaving 7 bases not matched to a gene. The CDR3 consists of 14 residues. CDR3 protein: CASSLDRGRTEAFF. The DNA of the CDR3 is TGTGCCAGCAGTCTAGACAGGGGTCGGACTGAAGCTTTCTTT.

This sequence joins TRBV4-1 and TRBJ2-6; 7 bases line up with TRBD2. With 4 bases clipped from V and 2 bases from J, the junction kept 5 bases outside the gene matches. This CDR3 has 16 amino acids. CDR1 and CDR2 from the germline V gene are MGHRA and YSYEKL. The CDR3 region is CASSPPGGAGANVLTF. The CDR3 DNA follows: TGCGCCAGCAGCCCCCCTGGGGGGGCTGGGGCCAACGTCCTGACTTTC.